Here is one T cell receptor beta chain with its context. Its antigen remains unidentified. These data come from a study of cytomegalovirus exposure and HLA in healthy donors. Both 60 Vbeta primers and 13 Jbeta primers went into the PCR. Profiling relied on immunoSEQ multiplex PCR, and the TCRdb table lists in-frame clones only, not all of them. This table holds 100,000 to 150,000 clones. This CDR3 is built from 13 residues. Trimming removed 4 bases at V and 0 bases at J, with 7 bases between. Germline V lookup: CDR1 SQVTM, CDR2 ANQGSEA. General study points: About 87% or about 30% of the time was how often most TCR beta V segments were productive, according to an earlier analysis. The study put around 180 TCR beta chains on its list as cytomegalovirus-associated. Analysis was carried out at a later point, and it linked a missense DCLRE1C variant to TCR beta V- and J-gene trimming.

The sample was PBMCs. This receptor was obtained from a man aged 18 to 35 in good health and CMV-seronegative. The chain combines TRBV29-1 with TRBJ1-5; D gene ambiguous. The CDR3 reads CSVARSSNQPQHF. The CDR3 DNA reads TGCAGCGTTGCCCGGTCTAGCAATCAGCCCCAGCATTTT. Complete variable domain (other parts from reference TRBV29-1 and TRBJ1-5): SAVISQKPSRDICQRGTSLTIQCQVDSQVTMMFWYRQQPGQSLTLIATANQGSEATYESGFVIDKFPISRPNLTFSTLTVSNMSPEDSSIYLCSVARSSNQPQHFGDGTRLSIL.